This T cell receptor beta chain was retrieved from a study of cytotoxic CD8 clonotypes in ibrutinib-treated CLL. Study overall: Once patients had received a median about eleven months of treatment, range 6 to 36, response samples were obtained. Whole-study results and caveats: At progression, clonality fell back toward baseline after rising at ibrutinib response. Baseline levels of clonality went above those of age-matched healthy donors and moved with circulating CD8+ T-cell counts.

Regarding this clone: Its target is unknown.

The data were produced by immunoSEQ multiplex PCR, yet TCRdb's version contains in-frame clones alone and is incomplete. This table has 150,000 or so clones, 70% to 90% appearing once. The material sequenced was PBMCs, taken at disease progression, from a patient treated with ibrutinib. This receptor was taken from a human donor with chronic lymphocytic leukemia.

As DNA, the CDR3 is TGTGCCAGCAGTCCCCGGGGACGGATCGCACAAGAGACCCAGTACTTC. Encoded protein: CASSPRGRIAQETQYF. The chain combines TRBV27 with TRBJ2-5; D assignment may be TRBD1 or TRBD2 (5 bases each). Germline CDR1 MNHEY, CDR2 SMNVEV (reference sequence). The CDR3 sequence is 16 residues long. V was shortened by 5 bases and J by 2 bases, with 18 bases between the two germline ends.